The clone carrying this T cell receptor (beta chain) was observed a single time. Its target is not known. The method was immunoSEQ multiplex PCR; TCRdb's version includes in-frame clones alone and lacks a portion of them. The repertoire holds about 280,000 clones, 87% seen once, with approximately 3.4% in the top ten. This sample was included in a study of Ad26.COV2.S vaccination and SARS-CoV-2 variants. Notes on the study in general: From the TCR breadth and depth analyses, total T cell responses may have been underestimated.

As for treatment: around 19 received Ad26.COV2.S at low or high dose, single or two shots; about 5 received placebo; per-sample allocation not given. Samples were taken on day 63 after the first vaccine or placebo injection. Germline V gene data show CDR1 as PRHDT and CDR2 as FYEKMQ (reference sequence). This CDR3 has 15 amino acids. Trimming took 5 bases from V and 0 from J; bases not matched to a gene: 2. The starting material was peripheral blood, obtained in a trial of Ad26.COV2.S vaccine versus placebo. The receptor was isolated from a person aged 18-65 years who received the Ad26.COV2.S COVID-19 vaccine or a placebo. This chain uses TRBV13 with TRBJ2-1, with 9 bases fitting TRBD2. CDR3 coding DNA: TGTGCCAGCAGCCGACTAGCGGTCTCCTACAATGAGCAGTTCTTC. Amino acid sequence: CASSRLAVSYNEQFF. Combining the CDR3 with reference TRBV13 and TRBJ2-1 gives the whole variable domain AAGVIQSPRHLIKEKRETATLKCYPIPRHDTVYWYQQGPGQDPQFLISFYEKMQSDKGSIPDRFSAQQFSDYHSELNMSSLELGDSALYFCASSRLAVSYNEQFFGPGTRLTVL.